These 20 T cell receptor beta chains share one sample of origin, sequenced in a study of blood T cell repertoires in COVID-19. TCRdb's copy holds only in-frame clones and misses some; the assay was immunoSEQ multiplex PCR. The table records about 250,000 clones, roughly 85% of them present only once. The sequenced sample was PBMCs or T cells enriched from blood (not recorded which). The receptor source for this set is a woman aged 45-65 years with acute COVID-19.

This chain joins TRBV19 and TRBJ1-1; TRBD1 matches 9 bases. After removal of 4 bases from V and 1 base from J, the junction contained 10 bases not matched to a gene. The germline gives CDR1 LNHDA, CDR2 SQIVND (reference sequence). CDR3 length: 17 residues. The CDR3 DNA follows: TGTGCCAGTAGTACCGAGCGTGGACAGGGGAAGAACACTGAAGCTTTCTTT. Protein product: CASSTERGQGKNTEAFF. Full variable domain (missing parts from reference TRBV19 and TRBJ1-1): DGGITQSPKYLFRKEGQNVTLSCEQNLNHDAMYWYRQDPGQGLRLIYYSQIVNDFQKGDIAEGYSVSREKKESFPLTVTSAQKNPTAFYLCASSTERGQGKNTEAFFGQGTRLTVV.

This clone was found once. An end of the junction differs from the germline gene, which may be a read error. Other DNA sequences in the same sample also yield this CDR3. The chain links TRBV27 to TRBJ1-1; no clear D gene. The germline V gene encodes CDR1 MNHEY and CDR2 SMNVEV (reference sequence). The CDR3 runs 13 residues. The CDR3 sequence: CASRPTGIAEAFF. The CDR3 coding sequence is TGTGCCAGCAGACCCACCGGGATCGCTGAAGCTTTTTTT.

In DNA, the CDR3 is TGTGCCAGCAGCTTATACGGGAGGGGTGAAAAACTGTTTTTT. Amino acids: CASSLYGRGEKLFF. The rearrangement joins TRBV7-2 to TRBJ1-4; possible D gene TRBD1, 5 bases. CDR3 size: 14 residues. V was pared by 2 bases and J by 7 bases, with 11 bases between. Germline-derived CDR1 and CDR2 are SGHTA and FQGNSA.

This chain links TRBV5-4 with TRBJ1-2; 7 bases line up with TRBD1. The CDR3 has 15 residues. Trimming removed 0 bases from V and 5 bases from J; junction bases left unmatched: 7. The germline V gene has CDR1 SGHNT and CDR2 YYREEE (reference sequence). CDR3: CASSLGRTGDYGYTF. As DNA, the CDR3 is TGTGCCAGCAGCTTGGGCCGGACAGGAGATTATGGCTACACCTTC.

This chain links TRBV18 with TRBJ2-7; possible D gene TRBD2, 6 bases. This CDR3 spans 13 amino acids. CDR1 and CDR2 from the germline V gene are KGHSH and LQKENI. V lost 2 bases to trimming and J lost 5 bases, with 10 bases between them. The DNA of the CDR3 is TGTGCCAGCTCACCATCGGGGGTCCACGAGCAGTACTTC. Protein product: CASSPSGVHEQYF.

The genes are TRBV10-3 and TRBJ2-3; 7 positions agree with TRBD1. The CDR3 length is 17 residues. The ends lost 2 bases at V and 2 bases at J; junction bases unmatched: 10. CDR1 and CDR2 (germline): ENHRY, SYGVKD. The CDR3 sequence is CAISEPPGQSNTDTQYF. The CDR3 nucleotides are TGTGCCATCAGTGAGCCTCCGGGACAGTCTAACACAGATACGCAGTATTTT.

The gene calls are TRBV7-3 and TRBJ1-1; D gene unclear. The germline V and J ends were trimmed by 1 base and 5 bases, with 14 bases remaining between them. From germline, CDR1 is SGHTA and CDR2 FQGTGA. CDR3 length: 15 residues. The CDR3 region is CASSLMSEGKTEAFF. As DNA, the CDR3 is TGTGCCAGCAGCTTAATGAGTGAGGGAAAAACTGAAGCTTTCTTT.

The CDR3 sequence: CASSTPGRPQPQHF. The CDR3 DNA follows: TGTGCCAGCAGTACCCCGGGAAGGCCTCAGCCCCAGCATTTT. This rearrangement joins TRBV6-2 or TRBV6-3 to TRBJ1-5; D unclear. Germline loops: CDR1 MNHEY, CDR2 SVGEGT. Trimming cost V 5 bases and J 6 bases, with 14 bases left between them. The CDR3 totals 14 residues.

The J gene is TRBJ1-2, the V gene TRBV5-1; TRBD1 aligns across 8 bases. Germline V gives CDR1 SGHRS, CDR2 YFSETQ. The J segment lost 7 bases and the V segment lost 0 bases, leaving 8 bases of the junction unmatched. The CDR3 is 15 residues long. For the CDR3, the DNA is TGCGCCAGCAGCTTGGGGGGCAGGGGGCGCGTTGGCTACACCTTC. Its protein product is CASSLGGRGRVGYTF.

This chain joins TRBV2 and TRBJ1-1; no firm D call. Trimming pared 7 bases from V and 1 base from J, leaving 13 bases between. CDR3 size: 14 residues. CDR1 is SNHLY, CDR2 FYNNEI, per germline. The CDR3 reads CASTLEGGNTEAFF. CDR3 in DNA: TGTGCCAGCACCCTGGAGGGAGGGAACACTGAAGCTTTCTTT.

V and J are TRBV7-3 and TRBJ1-2, with 10 bases fitting TRBD1. The V segment lost 5 bases and the J segment 5 bases; nucleotides outside the gene matches: 5. The CDR3 loop spans 14 amino acids. Germline V gene data show CDR1 as SGHTA and CDR2 as FQGTGA. The DNA for the CDR3 is TGTGCCAGCAGCCCGACAGGGGGCGCGTATGGCTACACCTTC. Translating gives CASSPTGGAYGYTF.

The CDR3 sequence: CASSLVGAPSTEAFF. DNA of the CDR3: TGTGCCAGCAGCTTAGTGGGGGCGCCTAGCACTGAAGCTTTCTTT. The chain links TRBV13 to TRBJ1-1, with TRBD1 as a possible D gene (6 bases). The V end was cut by 1 base, the J end by 4 bases, with 13 bases between. The CDR3 consists of 15 residues. CDR1 PRHDT and CDR2 FYEKMQ come from the germline V gene (reference sequence). Drawing the rest from reference TRBV13 and TRBJ1-1, the complete variable domain is AAGVIQSPRHLIKEKRETATLKCYPIPRHDTVYWYQQGPGQDPQFLISFYEKMQSDKGSIPDRFSAQQFSDYHSELNMSSLELGDSALYFCASSLVGAPSTEAFFGQGTRLTVV.

This clone was seen a single time. The J gene is TRBJ1-6, the V gene TRBV28, with TRBD1 matching 10 bases. This CDR3 region has 14 residues. J gave up 10 bases and V 5 bases, and 5 bases lay outside the gene matches. Germline lookup yields CDR1 MDHEN and CDR2 SYDVKM. The CDR3: CASSPDRGLSPLHF. The CDR3, as DNA: TGTGCCAGCAGTCCCGACAGGGGGCTGTCACCCCTCCACTTT.

V gene TRBV12-3 or TRBV12-4 combines with J gene TRBJ1-2; D gene unclear. The CDR3 is 13 amino acids. V lost 1 base and J lost 8, with 11 bases in between. CDR3 loop: CASSLEATGGYTF. The DNA for the CDR3 is TGTGCCAGCAGTTTAGAAGCCACGGGAGGCTACACCTTC.

The chain combines TRBV7-2 with TRBJ2-2, with TRBD2 identical over 11 bases. Germline CDR1 is SGHTA and CDR2 is FQGNSA. V shed 2 bases and J 5 bases; nucleotides not matched to a gene: 4. The length of the CDR3 is 16 residues. The CDR3 is CASSLTGLAGTGELFF. The CDR3 DNA follows: TGTGCCAGCAGCTTAACTGGACTAGCGGGTACCGGGGAGCTGTTTTTT. Drawing the rest from reference TRBV7-2 and TRBJ2-2, the complete variable domain is GAGVSQSPSNKVTEKGKDVELRCDPISGHTALYWYRQSLGQGLEFLIYFQGNSAPDKSGLPSDRFSAERTGGSVSTLTIQRTQQEDSAVYLCASSLTGLAGTGELFFGEGSRLTVL.

This clone has just one count. The chain has TRBV3-1 (or the pseudogene TRBV3-2) and TRBJ2-1; the D is unclear. V gave up 1 base and J gave up 5 bases, with 6 bases separating them. The CDR3 loop spans 13 amino acids. In germline, CDR1 is LGHDT, CDR2 YNNKEL (reference sequence). DNA for the CDR3: TGTGCCAGCAGCCAAGTTTCAGACAATGAGCAGTTCTTC. This sequence encodes CASSQVSDNEQFF.

The chain links TRBV9 to TRBJ2-2; 9 nucleotides align to TRBD2. The J segment lost 1 base and the V segment lost 7 bases, leaving 17 bases of the junction unmatched. The CDR3 is made up of 19 amino acids. The V gene's germline CDR1 is SGDLS and CDR2 YYNGEE. The CDR3: CASDYSGLANSRNTGELFF. CDR3 coding DNA: TGTGCCAGCGACTACTCAGGACTAGCGAATAGCCGGAACACCGGGGAGCTGTTTTTT.

This chain uses TRBV15 with TRBJ1-1, with no clear D. V lost 3 bases and J 5 bases, leaving 13 bases between the germline ends. This CDR3 spans 14 amino acids. The V gene's germline CDR1 is LNHNV and CDR2 YYDKDF (reference sequence). CDR3 loop: CATSRRQRRTEAFF. Here the CDR3 DNA reads TGTGCCACCAGCAGGAGACAAAGAAGGACTGAAGCTTTCTTT.

The chain combines TRBV4-1 with TRBJ1-5; TRBD1 is a possible D gene (5 bases). This CDR3 spans 14 amino acids. Germline V gene sequence: CDR1 MGHRA, CDR2 YSYEKL. V was cut by 3 bases and J by 0 bases, with 6 bases left in between. DNA of the CDR3: TGCGCCAGCAGCCACCAGGGTAGCAATCAGCCCCAGCATTTT. Its translation is CASSHQGSNQPQHF.

The CDR3 bases are TGCAGCGTTGTGGGGACAGGAATTGCCCTAGGGTATGGCTACACCTTC. It codes for CSVVGTGIALGYGYTF. This chain joins TRBV29-1 and TRBJ1-2, with 8 bases fitting TRBD1. The CDR3 loop spans 16 amino acids. The trim removed 4 bases at V and 5 bases at J, leaving 15 bases unmatched. Germline CDR1 SQVTM, CDR2 ANQGSEA.